Following are 3 T cell receptor beta chains from one sample sequenced in a study of OX40 agonist ivuxolimab in advanced cancers. Libraries were prepared by immunoSEQ multiplex PCR; TCRdb keeps only in-frame clonotypes and omits some of them. The sample holds 60,000 to 90,000 clones, approximately 80% seen once. The sequencing here drew on CD4+ or CD8+ T cells sorted from blood, taken in a trial of the OX40 agonist ivuxolimab. Receptors originate from an adult with an advanced solid tumor such as melanoma, head and neck, liver or kidney cancer.

This rearrangement joins TRBV28 to TRBJ2-3; TRBD2 aligns across 14 bases. CDR3 length equals 17 residues. The trim removed 5 bases at V and 2 bases at J, leaving 6 bases unmatched. Germline lookup yields CDR1 MDHEN and CDR2 SYDVKM. Here the CDR3 DNA reads TGTGCCAGCAGTATGACTAGCGGGAGGGCCTCCACAGATACGCAGTATTTT. This codes for CASSMTSGRASTDTQYF.

The chain uses TRBV7-9 and TRBJ2-1; tentatively, D is TRBD1 (6 bases). Trimming took 1 base from V and 2 from J, leaving 9 bases between them. This CDR3 is built from 15 residues. Per germline, CDR1 SEHNR and CDR2 FQNEAQ (reference sequence). CDR3 in DNA: TGTGCCAGCAGCTTAGGCAGGGGACCCTACAATGAGCAGTTCTTC. Encoded protein: CASSLGRGPYNEQFF.

The chain employs TRBV9 and TRBJ2-2, with D tentatively TRBD1 (6 bases). CDR1 and CDR2 (germline): SGDLS, YYNGEE. The CDR3 totals 16 residues. Deletions cut 5 bases from V and 1 base from J, with 15 bases between. CDR3 nucleotide sequence: TGTGCCAGCAGGAAAGGACAGCAAAAGAACACCGGGGAGCTGTTTTTT. As protein: CASRKGQQKNTGELFF.